These 25 T cell receptor beta chains share one sample of origin, sequenced in a study of T-cell reconstitution after alpha-beta-depleted transplantation in children. Preparing the TCRbeta library involved the use of unique molecular identifiers. TCRdb recomputed calls from the PCR reads with MiXCR, one row per CDR3 protein. In the table there are about 360,000 distinct CDR3 sequences, 10% to 15% of which are singletons. Sequencing used PBMCs, obtained from the stem cell graft. The receptors originated from a human donor who donated a stem cell graft to a child with Fanconi anemia.

At least ten counts were recorded for this clonotype. V and J are TRBV27 and TRBJ2-3; no definite D call. Trimming cost V 1 base and J 1 base, with 9 bases left between them. The CDR3 runs to 15 residues. The V gene's germline CDR1 is MNHEY and CDR2 SMNVEV (reference sequence). The CDR3 DNA is TGTGCCAGCAGTTTATTGAGTGGGGGCACAGATACGCAGTATTTT. This gives the protein CASSLLSGGTDTQYF.

This clonotype was found many times. CDR3 in DNA: TGCAGTGCTAGAGATGTAGGGGATCGGGTCATTCAGTACTTC. Amino acids: CSARDVGDRVIQYF. The rearrangement uses TRBV20-1 and TRBJ2-4; perhaps TRBD1 as D (5 bases). The CDR3 contains 14 residues. Trimming cost V 0 bases and J 9 bases, with 15 bases left between them. The germline CDR1 and CDR2 sequences are DFQATT and SNEGSKA (reference sequence).

J is TRBJ2-1 and V is TRBV5-1, with D tentatively TRBD1 (6 bases). Trimming removed 3 bases at V and 10 bases at J, with 14 bases between. The CDR3 covers 13 residues. Looked up from germline, CDR1 is SGHRS and CDR2 is YFSETQ. CDR3 coding DNA: TGCGCCAGCAGCTCAACAGATGGGGGCGAGCAGTTCTTC. It codes for CASSSTDGGEQFF.

This rearrangement joins TRBV12-3 or TRBV12-4 to TRBJ1-5; D uncertain. This CDR3 is built from 11 residues. V was trimmed by 4 bases and J by 9 bases, leaving 7 bases between them. CDR3 amino acids: CASSSRGPQHF. The CDR3 nucleotides are TGTGCCAGCAGTTCGCGGGGGCCCCAGCATTTT.

The genes are TRBV6-1 and TRBJ2-5; TRBD2 agrees at 10 bases. In germline, CDR1 is MNHNS, CDR2 SASEGT. J was trimmed by 7 bases and V by 6 bases; bases with no gene match: 5. This CDR3 comprises 13 residues. The CDR3 DNA reads as TGTGCCAGCAGGAGCGGGGGGGATAGGACCCAGTACTTC. As protein: CASRSGGDRTQYF.

J is TRBJ2-7 and V is TRBV6-1; 8 nucleotides agree with TRBD2. The V gene end was trimmed by 8 bases and the J gene end by 6 bases; junction bases not matched to a gene: 6. Germline lookup yields CDR1 MNHNS and CDR2 SASEGT. This CDR3 comprises 12 residues. DNA for the CDR3: TGTGCCAGCGTAGCGGGGATCGCCGAGCAGTACTTC. Translating gives CASVAGIAEQYF.

The chain combines TRBV5-1 with TRBJ2-1, with TRBD2 matching over 8 bases. The CDR3 runs to 16 residues. Germline assignment: CDR1 SGHRS and CDR2 YFSETQ. V lost 4 bases to trimming and J lost 6 bases; unmatched junction nucleotides: 12. In DNA, the CDR3 is TGCGCCAGCAGCCCTGCGGGAACTAGCGGACTCAATGAGCAGTTCTTC. Amino acids: CASSPAGTSGLNEQFF.

J is TRBJ2-7 and V is TRBV5-5; D tentatively fits TRBD1 or TRBD2 (5 bases each). The germline V gene encodes CDR1 SGHKS and CDR2 YYEKEE (reference sequence). Between the trimmed V and J ends, which lost 0 bases and 2 bases, there was a span of 12 bases. The CDR3 runs 15 residues. The CDR3, as DNA: TGTGCCAGCAGCTTGGTGGGGGAAAGGACCTACGAGCAGTACTTC. Translating gives CASSLVGERTYEQYF. The complete variable domain, with remaining parts taken from reference TRBV5-5 and TRBJ2-7, reads DAGVTQSPTHLIKTRGQQVTLRCSPISGHKSVSWYQQVLGQGPQFIFQYYEKEERGRGNFPDRFSARQFPNYSSELNVNALLLGDSALYLCASSLVGERTYEQYFGPGTRLTVT.

The chain combines TRBV4-3 with TRBJ2-2; D remains unclear. The CDR3 totals 16 residues. Trimming removed 1 base at V and 2 bases at J, with 11 bases between. Germline V gene data show CDR1 as LGHNA and CDR2 as YSLEER. The CDR3 here is CASSQGIGLNTGELFF. The DNA for the CDR3 is TGCGCCAGCAGCCAAGGAATTGGGCTCAACACCGGGGAGCTGTTTTTT.

On this clonotype itself: This clone may be a read error of a much larger clone one base away. No conserved phenylalanine or tryptophan is present at the end of the CDR3, so a read error is the likely explanation. The DNA is omitted, as the CDR3 cannot be located on it reliably, and the CDR3 follows TCRdb's listing. The chain is built from TRBV16 and TRBJ1-2; the table's D call, TRBD1, was not checked against the DNA. 12 amino acids form the CDR3, both terminal residues included. CDR1 KGHSY and CDR2 FQNENV come from the germline V gene. The CDR3 loop reads CASSLTGQGQSV.

The J gene is TRBJ1-6, the V gene TRBV20-1, with D uncertain. Trimming took 3 bases from V and 6 from J, leaving 9 bases between them. The CDR3 spans 13 residues. The germline gives CDR1 DFQATT, CDR2 SNEGSKA (reference sequence). The CDR3: CSARRTVNSPLHF. The CDR3 nucleotides read TGCAGTGCTAGGAGAACGGTTAATTCACCCCTCCACTTT.

This sequence joins TRBV3-1 and TRBJ2-6; no reliable D call. The CDR3 has 16 amino acids. Germline-derived CDR1 and CDR2 are LGHDT and YNNKEL (reference sequence). Trimming stripped 1 base from V and 0 bases from J, with 7 bases between. The CDR3 spells CASSQAGFSGANVLTF. CDR3 nucleotides: TGTGCCAGCAGCCAAGCCGGGTTCTCTGGGGCCAACGTCCTGACTTTC.

The J gene is TRBJ2-7, the V gene TRBV2; 7 bases are shared with TRBD1. V trimming: 4 bases; J trimming: 6 bases; junction bases outside the gene matches: 6. This CDR3 has 13 amino acids. Germline CDR1 reads SNHLY; CDR2 reads FYNNEI. This chain's CDR3 is CASSVTGIGEQYF. DNA of the CDR3: TGTGCCAGCAGTGTGACAGGGATCGGCGAGCAGTACTTC.

This clonotype has a count of ten or more. This chain uses TRBV7-9 with TRBJ2-5, with TRBD1 matching 7 bases. Germline values: CDR1 SEHNR, CDR2 FQNEAQ (reference sequence). The CDR3 covers 15 residues. With 5 bases clipped from V and 2 bases from J, the junction kept 8 bases outside the gene matches. The CDR3 region has the DNA TGTGCCAGCAGCCCCATCGGCAGGGGGCAAGAGACCCAGTACTTC. Amino acids: CASSPIGRGQETQYF.

This chain links TRBV10-3 with TRBJ1-2; maybe TRBD1 (6 bases). The CDR3 spans 13 residues. Germline V CDR1 and CDR2: ENHRY, SYGVKD. V was cut by 4 bases and J by 6 bases, with 12 bases left in between. The CDR3 region has the DNA TGTGCCATCAGTGCACAGGGTAGGAATGGCTACACCTTC. Residues: CAISAQGRNGYTF.

This chain uses TRBV20-1 with TRBJ2-7, with D perhaps TRBD1 (5 bases). This CDR3 has 14 residues. Germline V gene lookup returns CDR1 DFQATT and CDR2 SNEGSKA (reference sequence). The V and J ends lost 0 bases and 0 bases respectively, with 9 bases between them. The CDR3 DNA reads as TGCAGTGCTAGAGATAGTGACAGCTCCTACGAGCAGTACGTC. This codes for CSARDSDSSYEQYV.

This clonotype was seen more than once but under ten times. The chain couples TRBV28 to TRBJ1-1, with D perhaps matching TRBD1 (5 bases). The V end was cut by 4 bases, the J end by 0 bases, with 15 bases between. The CDR3 length is 16 residues. The germline V gene has CDR1 MDHEN and CDR2 SYDVKM. The CDR3 here is CASSSYTGPLNTEAFF. In DNA, the CDR3 is TGTGCCAGCAGTTCCTATACGGGGCCTTTGAACACTGAAGCTTTCTTT.

This clonotype appeared many times. The chain joins TRBV29-1 to TRBJ2-3; tentative D call: TRBD1 (6 bases). The length of the CDR3 is 15 residues. Germline CDR1 is SQVTM and CDR2 is ANQGSEA. V was cut by 4 bases and J by 2 bases, with 16 bases left in between. In DNA form, the CDR3 reads TGCAGCGTTGGTCCGTCACAGGGCCCCACAGATACGCAGTATTTT. It yields the protein CSVGPSQGPTDTQYF.

This clonotype came up many times. CDR3 protein: CSARGEEAGDTEAFF. The CDR3, as DNA: TGCAGTGCTAGGGGGGAAGAGGCAGGAGACACTGAAGCTTTCTTT. This sequence joins TRBV20-1 and TRBJ1-1; weak D call: TRBD1 (5 bases). The CDR3 contains 15 residues. V was shortened by 3 bases and J by 3 bases, with 17 bases between the two germline ends. Germline values: CDR1 DFQATT, CDR2 SNEGSKA (reference sequence).

There are a few counts of this clonotype. CDR3 protein: CASSSLSGREAFF. DNA for the CDR3: TGCGCCAGCAGCTCTCTCTCGGGCCGTGAAGCTTTCTTT. The chain recombines TRBV5-1 with TRBJ1-1; the D is unclear. V gave up 3 bases and J gave up 7 bases, with 13 bases separating them. Germline CDR1 reads SGHRS; CDR2 reads YFSETQ. The CDR3 contains 13 residues.

This chain links TRBV20-1 with TRBJ2-3, with unresolved D. V was shortened by 8 bases and J by 1 base, with 13 bases between the two germline ends. The CDR3 runs to 13 residues. The germline V gene encodes CDR1 DFQATT and CDR2 SNEGSKA (reference sequence). CDR3 sequence: CSLEVGGTDTQYF. The CDR3 DNA reads as TGCAGTCTAGAGGTCGGAGGCACAGATACGCAGTATTTT.

The chain recombines TRBV9 with TRBJ1-4; D ambiguous. Germline V CDR1 and CDR2: SGDLS, YYNGEE. V shed 0 bases and J shed 1 base, with 13 bases lying between them. The CDR3 covers 17 residues. The CDR3 DNA sequence: TGTGCCAGCAGCGTAGCGAGCCAGCCCCTAACTAATGAAAAACTGTTTTTT. The encoded protein is CASSVASQPLTNEKLFF. The variable domain in full, completed from reference TRBV9 and TRBJ1-4, reads DSGVTQTPKHLITATGQRVTLRCSPRSGDLSVYWYQQSLDQGLQFLIQYYNGEERAKGNILERFSAQQFPDLHSELNLSSLELGDSALYFCASSVASQPLTNEKLFFGSGTQLSVL.

This clonotype was seen repeatedly, ten times or more. The J gene is TRBJ2-3, the V gene TRBV9; perhaps TRBD2 as D (6 bases). CDR3 size: 14 residues. Trimming stripped 1 base from V and 0 bases from J, with 6 bases between. Germline V gene sequence: CDR1 SGDLS, CDR2 YYNGEE. In DNA, the CDR3 is TGTGCCAGCAGCGTACTAGCGAGCACAGATACGCAGTATTTT. This sequence encodes CASSVLASTDTQYF. The full variable domain, completed using reference TRBV9 and TRBJ2-3, is DSGVTQTPKHLITATGQRVTLRCSPRSGDLSVYWYQQSLDQGLQFLIQYYNGEERAKGNILERFSAQQFPDLHSELNLSSLELGDSALYFCASSVLASTDTQYFGPGTRLTVL.

V usage is TRBV6-2 or TRBV6-3 and J usage is TRBJ1-1; D not certain. Trimming took 2 bases from V and 11 from J, leaving 12 bases between them. The germline gives CDR1 MNHEY, CDR2 SVGEGT. The CDR3 consists of 12 residues. CDR3 protein: CASSYRSIVAFF. In DNA, the CDR3 is TGTGCCAGCAGTTACCGGTCTATCGTGGCTTTCTTT.

The chain is built from TRBV5-1 and TRBJ2-3; D is undetermined. This CDR3 is 13 amino acids long. From germline, CDR1 is SGHRS and CDR2 YFSETQ. The V end lost 3 bases, the J end lost 2 bases, and 7 bases lay between the germline ends. For the CDR3, the DNA is TGCGCCAGCAGCTCCCTGAACACAGATACGCAGTATTTT. Protein product: CASSSLNTDTQYF. The variable domain in full, with the rest retrieved from reference TRBV5-1 and TRBJ2-3, is KAGVTQTPRYLIKTRGQQVTLSCSPISGHRSVSWYQQTPGQGLQFLFEYFSETQRNKGNFPGRFSGRQFSNSRSEMNVSTLELGDSALYLCASSSLNTDTQYFGPGTRLTVL.